At least ten counts were recorded for the clone carrying this TCR beta chain. These data originate in a study of early T cells in non-severe SARS-CoV-2 infection. Study overall: Bulk RNA isolated from unsorted whole blood underwent sequencing; chains were not paired.

Individual cDNA molecules carried attached unique molecular identifiers. TCRdb reprocessed the 5' RACE reads with MiXCR, giving one entry per CDR3 protein. The sample carries about 36,000 distinct CDR3 sequences, nearly 10% recorded once. Germline V gene lookup returns CDR1 ENHRY and CDR2 SYGVKD. Trimming took 6 bases from V and 3 from J; bases not matched to a gene: 6. This CDR3 spans 14 amino acids. J is TRBJ2-3 and V is TRBV10-3; 7 bases map to TRBD1. The source material was whole blood. This sequence originates from an adult who was a healthcare worker with PCR-confirmed SARS-CoV-2 infection or an uninfected control (not recorded which). This CDR3 is CAIRYGTETDTQYF. The CDR3 nucleotides are TGTGCCATCAGATATGGGACAGAGACAGATACGCAGTATTTT.